Each of the 23 T cell receptor beta chains below was sequenced from the same sample in a study of blood T cell repertoires in COVID-19. Using immunoSEQ multiplex PCR, the repertoire was profiled, and TCRdb retains in-frame clones only, with some absent. The sample holds approximately 140,000 clones, more than 80% seen once. The sequencing sample was made of peripheral blood. The receptors were gathered from a man younger than 35 with COVID-19, enrolled during active disease.

The chain uses TRBV18 and TRBJ2-5; 7 bases line up with TRBD1. V was pared by 3 bases and J by 1 base, with 5 bases of the junction left unmatched. Germline CDR1 KGHSH, CDR2 LQKENI. This CDR3 spans 15 amino acids. CDR3 amino acids: CASSPGTVVQETQYF. CDR3 bases: TGTGCCAGCTCACCCGGGACAGTCGTCCAAGAGACCCAGTACTTC.

The chain is built from TRBV15 and TRBJ2-7, with TRBD1 matching 7 bases. The junction had 10 bases not matched to a gene; V was cut back by 0 bases and J by 8 bases. In germline, CDR1 is LNHNV, CDR2 YYDKDF (reference sequence). The CDR3 length is 15 residues. The CDR3 sequence: CATSRDLGQEQKQYF. CDR3 bases: TGTGCCACCAGCAGAGATCTCGGACAGGAACAAAAGCAGTACTTC.

This clone has a handful of counts. The chain employs TRBV28 and TRBJ1-5; 7 nucleotides match TRBD1. The CDR3 is 14 amino acids. Per germline, CDR1 MDHEN and CDR2 SYDVKM. Trimming at V came to 5 bases and at J to 4 bases, leaving 5 bases not matched to a gene. This CDR3 is CASSPHRGNQPQHF. DNA of the CDR3: TGTGCCAGCAGTCCACACAGGGGAAATCAGCCCCAGCATTTT. The entire variable domain, with the rest obtained from reference TRBV28 and TRBJ1-5, is as follows: DVKVTQSSRYLVKRTGEKVFLECVQDMDHENMFWYRQDPGLGLRLIYFSYDVKMKEKGDIPEGYSVSREKKERFSLILESASTNQTSMYLCASSPHRGNQPQHFGDGTRLSIL.

For this clone: One junction end disagrees with the germline gene, perhaps due to a read error. V is TRBV28 and J is TRBJ1-4; D is perhaps TRBD1 (6 bases). Germline values: CDR1 MDHEN, CDR2 SYDVKM. The CDR3 has 14 residues. CDR3 sequence: CASSVSQGLEKLLF. Written as DNA, the CDR3 is TGTGCCAGCAGTGTATCACAGGGTTTAGAAAAACTGCTTTTT.

J is TRBJ2-7 and V is TRBV2; TRBD1 matches at 8 bases. The CDR3 totals 19 residues. Germline CDR1 reads SNHLY; CDR2 reads FYNNEI. With V trimmed by 1 base and J by 3 bases, 17 bases remained unmatched. The CDR3 sequence: CASSEGAGGWFLPYYEQYF. The CDR3 DNA follows: TGTGCCAGCAGTGAAGGGGCAGGGGGCTGGTTTTTGCCGTACTACGAGCAGTACTTC.

The chain recombines TRBV28 with TRBJ2-1; 7 bases agree with TRBD2. The CDR3 runs 17 residues. Germline V gives CDR1 MDHEN, CDR2 SYDVKM. V shed 6 bases and J 4 bases; nucleotides not matched to a gene: 15. The CDR3 loop is CASSPSSGIHLYNEQFF. The CDR3 DNA reads TGTGCCAGCAGCCCCTCTAGCGGAATACACCTTTACAATGAGCAGTTCTTC.

This chain connects TRBV30 to TRBJ1-4; a weak D match, TRBD1 (5 bases). Trimming stripped 7 bases from V and 3 bases from J, with 15 bases between. Germline loops: CDR1 GTSNPN, CDR2 SVGIG (reference sequence). The CDR3 covers 14 residues. The CDR3 nucleotides are TGTGCCTTCCACCCGGGGGGGTCTAATGAAAAACTGTTTTTT. The encoded protein is CAFHPGGSNEKLFF.

This chain uses TRBV7-2 with TRBJ1-3; the match to TRBD1 covers 8 bases. With V trimmed by 2 bases and J by 0 bases, 3 bases remained unmatched. Germline V gene data show CDR1 as SGHTA and CDR2 as FQGNSA. The CDR3 totals 16 residues. The CDR3 DNA sequence: TGTGCCAGCAGCTTAAACACAGGGGGCTCTGGAAACACCATATATTTT. The encoded protein is CASSLNTGGSGNTIYF.

The chain is built from TRBV28 and TRBJ1-2; D is unclear. Trimming removed 6 bases from V and 2 bases from J, with 13 bases in between. CDR1 and CDR2 (germline): MDHEN, SYDVKM. The CDR3 spans 14 residues. The chain's CDR3 is CASSAAGSNYGYTF. The DNA of the CDR3 is TGTGCCAGCAGCGCTGCGGGGTCCAACTATGGCTACACCTTC.

This rearrangement joins TRBV13 to TRBJ2-3, with TRBD2 matching 9 bases. The CDR3 sequence is 18 residues long. The germline CDR1 and CDR2 sequences are PRHDT and FYEKMQ (reference sequence). V dropped 2 bases and J dropped 0; count of bases not matched to a gene: 9. The CDR3 spells CASSLPAGGPLSTDTQYF. The CDR3 DNA sequence: TGTGCCAGCAGCTTACCAGCGGGAGGACCTCTAAGCACAGATACGCAGTATTTT.

This sequence joins TRBV11-2 and TRBJ2-5; a possible D gene is TRBD1 (5 bases). The CDR3 contains 14 residues. CDR1 and CDR2 (germline): SGHAT, FQNNGV. V lost 7 bases, J lost 4 bases, and 16 bases lay in between. In DNA, the CDR3 is TGTGCCAGCACCACTCCGTGGGGCGGAGAGACCCAGTACTTC. As protein: CASTTPWGGETQYF.

As DNA, the CDR3 is TGCGCCAGCAGCGAAGGGACAGGGGCTAACTATGGCTACACCTTC. It translates to CASSEGTGANYGYTF. The chain links TRBV5-1 to TRBJ1-2, with TRBD1 matching 10 bases. V shed 4 bases and J 0 bases; nucleotides not matched to a gene: 3. CDR1 is SGHRS and CDR2 is YFSETQ in the germline V gene. CDR3 length: 15 amino acids.

This clone appeared once. The chain has TRBV6-6 and TRBJ2-2, with TRBD2 matching 7 bases. Germline V lookup: CDR1 MNHNY, CDR2 SVGAGI (reference sequence). Losses at the gene ends were 11 bases for V and 0 bases for J; bases not matched to a gene: 3. The CDR3 is 13 residues long. The CDR3 nucleotides read TGTGCCGAGAGCGGGGCGAACACCGGGGAGCTGTTTTTT. It specifies CAESGANTGELFF.

The rearrangement links TRBV5-6 to TRBJ2-2; TRBD1 aligns across 10 bases. This CDR3 region has 17 residues. V lost 3 bases, J lost 2 bases, and 7 bases stayed unmatched. The germline V gene has CDR1 SGHDT and CDR2 YYEEEE. This chain's CDR3 is CASSSSGTGVNTGELFF. The DNA of the CDR3 is TGTGCCAGCAGCTCTTCCGGGACAGGGGTTAACACCGGGGAGCTGTTTTTT.

The rearrangement joins TRBV9 to TRBJ2-3; D possibly corresponds to TRBD2 (5 bases). The CDR3 consists of 16 residues. Trimming removed 0 bases from V and 3 bases from J, with 14 bases in between. Germline V gives CDR1 SGDLS, CDR2 YYNGEE. CDR3 in DNA: TGTGCCAGCAGCGTAGGAGCGGTGTCTGTTACAGATACGCAGTATTTT. Its protein is CASSVGAVSVTDTQYF.

The chain has TRBV19 and TRBJ2-1; a possible D gene is TRBD2 (6 bases). V dropped 2 bases and J dropped 4 bases, with 12 bases sitting between them. Germline values: CDR1 LNHDA, CDR2 SQIVND (reference sequence). CDR3 length: 15 amino acids. The chain's CDR3 is CASSINTGTYNEQFF. In nucleotides, the CDR3 is TGTGCCAGTAGTATAAATACCGGGACTTACAATGAGCAGTTCTTC.

J is TRBJ1-3 and V is TRBV10-2, with 10 bases that match TRBD1. Germline CDR1 and CDR2: WSHSY and SAAADI. The CDR3 has 15 residues. V was pared by 6 bases and J by 2 bases, with 4 bases of the junction left unmatched. CDR3 sequence: CASSDGTGAGNTIYF. CDR3 nucleotide sequence: TGCGCCAGCAGCGATGGGACAGGGGCTGGAAACACCATATATTTT.

The chain has TRBV27 and TRBJ2-7, with TRBD2 as a possible D gene (6 bases). Germline-derived CDR1 and CDR2 are MNHEY and SMNVEV (reference sequence). Trimming shortened V by 7 bases and J by 0 bases, and 13 bases separated the two germline ends. CDR3 length: 14 amino acids. In nucleotides, the CDR3 is TGTGCCAGCACAAGGCGGGGCGGCTCCTACGAGCAGTACTTC. Its protein is CASTRRGGSYEQYF.

The genes are TRBV7-9 and TRBJ2-1; 7 bases fit TRBD2. V lost 5 bases, J lost 8 bases, and 12 bases stayed unmatched. In germline, CDR1 is SEHNR, CDR2 FQNEAQ (reference sequence). This CDR3 contains 15 residues. The CDR3 DNA reads as TGTGCCAGCAGCCCCTCCCGAAGCGGGGACGATGAGCAGTTCTTC. This translates into CASSPSRSGDDEQFF.

The chain is built from TRBV13 and TRBJ2-7; 11 bases align to TRBD2. The CDR3 is made up of 18 amino acids. Germline values: CDR1 PRHDT, CDR2 FYEKMQ (reference sequence). V lost 3 bases, J lost 1 base, and 11 bases stayed unmatched. The CDR3 bases are TGTGCCAGCAGCTTTGCTGGACTAGCGGGCACTATGTCCTACGAGCAGTACTTC. Residues: CASSFAGLAGTMSYEQYF.

The chain combines TRBV6-4 with TRBJ2-3; 11 bases align to TRBD2. Germline assignment: CDR1 MRHNA and CDR2 SNTAGT. The CDR3 loop spans 16 amino acids. J was trimmed by 7 bases and V by 0 bases; bases with no gene match: 6. CDR3 residues: CASSDSGTSGSYTQYF. CDR3 DNA sequence: TGTGCCAGCAGTGACTCCGGGACTAGCGGTTCATATACGCAGTATTTT.

A single count supports this clone. The chain joins TRBV28 to TRBJ2-7, with 10 nucleotides matching TRBD1. CDR1 and CDR2 from the germline V gene are MDHEN and SYDVKM. There are 17 residues in the CDR3. V shed 4 bases and J 2 bases; nucleotides not matched to a gene: 11. DNA of the CDR3: TGTGCCAGCAGTTCCCTCCTGGGGACAGGGGCCCCCTACGAGCAGTACTTC. Translation: CASSSLLGTGAPYEQYF.

The chain couples TRBV9 to TRBJ1-4; D possibly corresponds to TRBD1 (5 bases). Germline CDR1 and CDR2: SGDLS and YYNGEE. V gave up 0 bases and J gave up 8 bases, with 14 bases separating them. The CDR3 consists of 15 residues. CDR3 bases: TGTGCCAGCAGCGTAGGGTCCGGTTCAGGGGAAAAACTGTTTTTT. Translation: CASSVGSGSGEKLFF.